The 13 T cell receptor beta chains below all came from one sample that was sequenced in a study of sequential checkpoint blockade in melanoma (dated by TCRdb to the late 2010s). Preparation of the library involved the immunoSEQ multiplex PCR assay. The table comes from immuneACCESS by way of TCRdb, which keeps in-frame sequences with V and J called. Part of the clones is missing from these tables; in studies checked, under half for an unresolved V gene and the rest for unknown reasons. The sample includes 25,000 to 35,000 clones, with 77% observed a single time. Jointly, the top ten make up 22% of the sample. Taken with the paper, the label for treatment or condition translates to: randomized to nivolumab then ipilimumab (arm A) or the reverse (arm B). This sample comprised CD8+ T cells sorted from blood (inferred from file names), obtained from a patient given nivolumab and ipilimumab in sequence. These TCRs come from a human donor with melanoma.

J is TRBJ1-2 and V is TRBV5-6; D is unresolved. The CDR3 spans 16 residues. Trimming pared 4 bases from V and 8 bases from J, leaving 24 bases between. Germline CDR1 is SGHDT and CDR2 is YYEEEE. The CDR3 DNA reads as TGTGCCAGCAGCCAGCTTGGTGGGCTTCAAGCGGAGGGCTACACCTTC. Its protein product is CASSQLGGLQAEGYTF.

The chain uses TRBV11-2 and TRBJ1-2; D is possibly TRBD1 (6 bases). V dropped 5 bases and J dropped 8 bases, with 18 bases sitting between them. The CDR3 is 14 residues long. The V gene's germline CDR1 is SGHAT and CDR2 FQNNGV. The CDR3 bases are TGTGCCAGCAGCAGCCCTTCGGGGGGCTTAGGCTACACCTTC. The encoded protein is CASSSPSGGLGYTF. The variable domain in full, with the rest retrieved from reference TRBV11-2 and TRBJ1-2, is EAGVAQSPRYKIIEKRQSVAFWCNPISGHATLYWYQQILGQGPKLLIQFQNNGVVDDSQLPKDRFSAERLKGVDSTLKIQPAKLEDSAVYLCASSSPSGGLGYTFGSGTRLTVV.

The chain couples TRBV7-2 to TRBJ2-7; maybe TRBD1 (5 bases). Germline-derived CDR1 and CDR2 are SGHTA and FQGNSA. CDR3 length equals 14 residues. The V gene lost 1 base and the J gene lost 3 bases, with 10 bases spanning the gap. The CDR3 nucleotides read TGTGCCAGCAGCTTAGGGGCAGGGTACTACGAGCAGTACTTC. Protein: CASSLGAGYYEQYF.

CDR3: CASSPEIGYEQYF. CDR3 coding DNA: TGTGCCAGCAGTCCCGAGATCGGCTACGAGCAGTACTTC. The chain is built from TRBV27 and TRBJ2-7; D unclear. V lost 5 bases to trimming and J lost 3 bases, with 11 bases between them. Germline V gene sequence: CDR1 MNHEY, CDR2 SMNVEV (reference sequence). This CDR3 contains 13 residues.

The gene calls are TRBV30 and TRBJ2-1; TRBD2 matches at 8 bases. Losses at the gene ends were 4 bases for V and 7 bases for J; bases not matched to a gene: 12. CDR3 size: 15 residues. Germline loops: CDR1 GTSNPN, CDR2 SVGIG (reference sequence). CDR3: CAWNPASGGANEQFF. CDR3 coding DNA: TGTGCCTGGAACCCAGCGAGCGGGGGAGCGAATGAGCAGTTCTTC.

The rearrangement uses TRBV7-9 and TRBJ2-7, with 9 bases that match TRBD1. Germline V gene data show CDR1 as SEHNR and CDR2 as FQNEAQ (reference sequence). This CDR3 comprises 15 residues. V was pared by 1 base and J by 3 bases, with 4 bases of the junction left unmatched. The chain's CDR3 is CASSLGDRAGYEQYF. CDR3 DNA: TGTGCCAGCAGCTTAGGGGACAGGGCCGGCTACGAGCAGTACTTC.

The chain links TRBV11-2 to TRBJ2-7, with unresolved D. CDR1 SGHAT and CDR2 FQNNGV come from the germline V gene. Trimming removed 5 bases from V and 1 base from J, with 3 bases in between. CDR3 length: 11 amino acids. This CDR3 reads CASSQSYEQYF. CDR3 coding DNA: TGTGCCAGCAGCCAATCCTACGAGCAGTACTTC.

This chain uses TRBV19 with TRBJ2-7, with 9 bases identical to TRBD1. V gave up 6 bases and J gave up 3 bases; unmatched junction bases: 3. The CDR3 sequence is 13 residues long. Germline lookup yields CDR1 LNHDA and CDR2 SQIVND (reference sequence). The CDR3 loop reads CASSRDRDYEQYF. As DNA, the CDR3 is TGTGCCAGTAGCCGGGACAGGGACTACGAGCAGTACTTC.

This chain links TRBV10-3 with TRBJ2-1; D is undetermined. The CDR3 is 13 amino acids. The V end was cut by 0 bases, the J end by 6 bases, with 6 bases between. Germline V gives CDR1 ENHRY, CDR2 SYGVKD. CDR3: CAISESPGNEQFF. DNA for the CDR3: TGTGCCATCAGTGAGTCCCCGGGCAATGAGCAGTTCTTC.

V and J are TRBV5-6 and TRBJ1-1; weak D call: TRBD1 (6 bases). Germline CDR1 SGHDT, CDR2 YYEEEE. Trimming left V 2 bases short and J 7 bases short, with 9 bases between. This CDR3 contains 12 residues. The CDR3 sequence: CASSFGDIEAFF. The CDR3 nucleotides are TGTGCCAGCAGCTTTGGGGACATTGAAGCTTTCTTT. Drawing the rest from reference TRBV5-6 and TRBJ1-1, the complete variable domain is DAGVTQSPTHLIKTRGQQVTLRCSPKSGHDTVSWYQQALGQGPQFIFQYYEEEERQRGNFPDRFSGHQFPNYSSELNVNALLLGDSALYLCASSFGDIEAFFGQGTRLTVV.

The genes are TRBV7-9 and TRBJ2-7, with 11 bases fitting TRBD2. The trim removed 3 bases at V and 4 bases at J, leaving 5 bases unmatched. CDR3 size: 15 residues. In germline, CDR1 is SEHNR, CDR2 FQNEAQ (reference sequence). CDR3 nucleotides: TGTGCCAGCAGCTTCATTAGCGGGAGGGGGTACGAGCAGTACTTC. It specifies CASSFISGRGYEQYF.

The chain has TRBV29-1 and TRBJ2-3; 8 bases fit TRBD2. CDR1 is SQVTM, CDR2 ANQGSEA, per germline. V lost 3 bases, J lost 3 bases, and 8 bases stayed unmatched. The CDR3 is 15 amino acids. The CDR3 loop reads CSVEGGSGGTDTQYF. The CDR3 region has the DNA TGCAGCGTTGAGGGAGGAAGCGGGGGAACAGATACGCAGTATTTT.

The chain uses TRBV27 and TRBJ2-3; the match to TRBD2 covers 8 bases. The J segment lost 3 bases and the V segment lost 4 bases, leaving 3 bases of the junction unmatched. Germline-derived CDR1 and CDR2 are MNHEY and SMNVEV (reference sequence). The CDR3 contains 14 residues. In DNA, the CDR3 is TGTGCCAGCAGTTCAAAGCGGGAGACAGATACGCAGTATTTT. Amino acids: CASSSKRETDTQYF.